This note documents a single T cell receptor beta chain sequence. Authors' analysis steps: From reference gene primer amplification, estimates of nucleated cell counts were derived. TCRdb's copy holds only in-frame clones and misses some; the assay was immunoSEQ multiplex PCR. The V and J calls and clone size come from that table; D and trimming were worked out from the DNA. The profile shows 300,000 to 450,000 clones, 70% to 90% of them singletons. This specimen belongs to a study of blood T cell repertoires in COVID-19. Across the whole study: PBMCs, B-cell-depleted T cells, or T cells were the source of the cDNA or gDNA that made up the material.

The J segment lost 9 bases and the V segment lost 0 bases, leaving 1 base of the junction unmatched. The CDR3 runs 12 residues. CDR1 LNHNV and CDR2 YYDKDF come from the germline V gene (reference sequence). The clonotype originates from a human donor in a cohort sampled during active COVID-19. The source material was peripheral blood. The chain couples TRBV15 to TRBJ2-7; 8 nucleotides align to TRBD2. CDR3 region: CATSRDRGGQYF. Here the CDR3 DNA reads TGTGCCACCAGCAGAGATCGGGGGGGGCAGTACTTC.